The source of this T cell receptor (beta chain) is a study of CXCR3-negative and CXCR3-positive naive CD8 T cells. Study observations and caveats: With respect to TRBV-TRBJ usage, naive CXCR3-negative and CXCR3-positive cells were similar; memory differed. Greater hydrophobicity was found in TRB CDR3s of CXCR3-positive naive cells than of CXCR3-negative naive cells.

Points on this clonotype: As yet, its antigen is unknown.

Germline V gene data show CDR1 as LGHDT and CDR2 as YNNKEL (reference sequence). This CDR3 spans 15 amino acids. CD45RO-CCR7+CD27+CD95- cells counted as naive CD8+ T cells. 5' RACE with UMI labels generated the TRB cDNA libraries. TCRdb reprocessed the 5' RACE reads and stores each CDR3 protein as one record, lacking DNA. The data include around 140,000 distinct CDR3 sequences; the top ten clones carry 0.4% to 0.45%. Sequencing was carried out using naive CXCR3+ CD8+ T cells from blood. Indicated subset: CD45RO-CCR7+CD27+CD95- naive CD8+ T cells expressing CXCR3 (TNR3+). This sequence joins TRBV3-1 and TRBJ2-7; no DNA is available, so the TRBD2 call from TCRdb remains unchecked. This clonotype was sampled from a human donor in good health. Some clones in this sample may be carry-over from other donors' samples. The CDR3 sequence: CASSFGLAGVYEQYF.